This T cell receptor beta chain was recovered during a study of patients and donors after allogeneic stem cell transplantation. Each CDR3 protein gets one entry after TCRdb re-called the RT-PCR reads with MiXCR. In the table there are roughly 200,000 distinct CDR3 sequences, around two fifths of which are singletons. The CDR3 consists of 12 residues. Deletions cut 3 bases from V and 10 bases from J, with 10 bases between. This clonotype originated in a human donor who was either an allogeneic HSCT recipient or a stem cell or donor lymphocyte infusion donor (not recorded which). It is not recorded whose cells these are; they may come from a transplant donor. Sequenced material: blood, either unsorted or a sorted T cell fraction (not recorded which). The gene calls are TRBV12-3 or TRBV12-4 and TRBJ1-5; TRBD1 might be the D (5 bases). The CDR3 DNA reads as TGTGCCAGCAGTTTGGGGGACTTCCCCCAGCATTTT. It is translated as CASSLGDFPQHF.